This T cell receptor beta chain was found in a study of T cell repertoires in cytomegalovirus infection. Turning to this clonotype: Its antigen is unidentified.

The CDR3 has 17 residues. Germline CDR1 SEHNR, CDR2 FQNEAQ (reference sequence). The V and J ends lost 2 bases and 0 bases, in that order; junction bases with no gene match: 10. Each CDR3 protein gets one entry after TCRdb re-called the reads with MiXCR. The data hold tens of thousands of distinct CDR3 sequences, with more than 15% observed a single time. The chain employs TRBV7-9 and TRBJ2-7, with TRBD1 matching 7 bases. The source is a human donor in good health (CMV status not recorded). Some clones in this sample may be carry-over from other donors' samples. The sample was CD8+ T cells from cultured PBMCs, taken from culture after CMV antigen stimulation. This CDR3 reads CASSLPGEGQDSYEQYF. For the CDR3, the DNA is TGTGCCAGCAGCTTACCGGGCGAAGGACAGGACTCCTACGAGCAGTACTTC.